The source of this TCR beta chain is a study of blood T cell repertoires in COVID-19. Germline-derived CDR1 and CDR2 are GTSNPN and SVGIG (reference sequence). The length of the CDR3 is 15 residues. V trimming: 1 base; J trimming: 5 bases; junction bases outside the gene matches: 8. TCRdb's table, derived via immunoSEQ multiplex PCR, lists solely in-frame clones and lacks some. Here the sample spans roughly 220,000 clones, around four fifths being singletons. The specimen sequenced was peripheral blood. The TCR was taken from a woman aged 55-69 years who had recovered from COVID-19. The chain combines TRBV30 with TRBJ2-5, with TRBD2 identical over 9 bases. CDR3: CAWSAGLAQRETQYF. For the CDR3, the DNA is TGTGCCTGGAGTGCGGGACTAGCCCAACGGGAGACCCAGTACTTC. The entire variable domain, with the rest obtained from reference TRBV30 and TRBJ2-5, is as follows: SQTIHQWPATLVQPVGSPLSLECTVEGTSNPNLYWYRQAAGRGLQLLFYSVGIGQISSEVPQNLSASRPQDRQFILSSKKLLLSDSGFYLCAWSAGLAQRETQYFGPGTRLLVL.